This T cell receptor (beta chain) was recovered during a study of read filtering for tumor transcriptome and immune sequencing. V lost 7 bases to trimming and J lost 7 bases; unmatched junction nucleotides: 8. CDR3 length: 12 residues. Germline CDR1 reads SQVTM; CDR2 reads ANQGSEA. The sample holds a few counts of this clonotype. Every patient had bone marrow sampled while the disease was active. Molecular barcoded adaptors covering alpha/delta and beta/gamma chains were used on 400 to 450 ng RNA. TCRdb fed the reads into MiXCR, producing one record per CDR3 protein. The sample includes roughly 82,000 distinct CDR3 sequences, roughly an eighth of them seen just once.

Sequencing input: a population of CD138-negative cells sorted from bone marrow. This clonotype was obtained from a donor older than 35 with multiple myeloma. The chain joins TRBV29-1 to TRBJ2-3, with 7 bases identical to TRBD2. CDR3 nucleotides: TGCAGCGCCTGGACTAGTCCAAATACGCAGTATTTT. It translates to CSAWTSPNTQYF.